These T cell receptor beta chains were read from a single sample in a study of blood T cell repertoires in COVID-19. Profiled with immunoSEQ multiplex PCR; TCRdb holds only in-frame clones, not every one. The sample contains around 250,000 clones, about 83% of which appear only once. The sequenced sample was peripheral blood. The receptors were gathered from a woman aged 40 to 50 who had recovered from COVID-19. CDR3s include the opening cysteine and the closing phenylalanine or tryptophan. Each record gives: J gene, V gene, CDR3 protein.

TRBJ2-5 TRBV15 CATRQQETQYF
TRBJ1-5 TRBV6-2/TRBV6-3 CASSTGQGSQPQHF
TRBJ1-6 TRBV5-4 CASSLDRAAYNSPLHF
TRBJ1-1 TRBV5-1 CASSPGGEEEAFF
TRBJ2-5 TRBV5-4 CASSLGSQETQYF
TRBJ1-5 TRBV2 CASSAQGISNQPQHF
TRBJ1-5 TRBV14 CASSQDHYPAQHF
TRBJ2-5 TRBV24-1 CATSAGGETQYF
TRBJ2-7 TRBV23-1 CASKDRDRGDEQYF
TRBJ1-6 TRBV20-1 CSGTEGSPLHF
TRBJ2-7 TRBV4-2 CASSQEVGGTYEQYF
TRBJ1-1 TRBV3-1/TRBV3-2 CASSHRDTEAFF
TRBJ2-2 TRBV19 CATSRGAANTGELFF
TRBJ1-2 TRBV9 CASSVVTGSNYGYTF
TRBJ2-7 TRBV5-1 CASSYAQQGSSSYEQYF
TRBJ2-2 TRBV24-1 CATSETGHFAGELFF
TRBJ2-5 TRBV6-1 CASSVAGGEETQYF
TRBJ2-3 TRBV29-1 CSVVKGASADTQYF
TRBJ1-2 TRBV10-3 CAISETGYGYTF
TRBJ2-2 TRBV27 CASSLGRTGGTGELFF
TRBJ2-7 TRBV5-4 CASSLGRGGRDEQYF
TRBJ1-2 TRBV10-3 CAISEGGGYTF
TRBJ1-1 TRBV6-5 CASSSYRTNTEAFF
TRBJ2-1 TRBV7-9 CASSSGQGFDEQFF
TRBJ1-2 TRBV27 CASYSTLNYGYTF
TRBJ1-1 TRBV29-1 CSVKTVDYGTEAFF
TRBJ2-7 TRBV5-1 CASSLVSGSYEQYF
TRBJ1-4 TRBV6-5 CASSPTGGPNEKLFF
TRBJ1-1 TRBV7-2 CASSLAQGGTEAFF